Each of the 2 T cell receptor beta chains below was sequenced from the same sample in a study of T cells expressing NK-cell markers. TCRdb reworked the 5' RACE reads into one entry per CDR3 protein, no DNA. This repertoire comprises about 380,000 distinct CDR3 sequences; its ten largest clones make up over 4%. Sequenced input: blood T cells: a sorted CD56 or NKG2C T cell subset, CD4+ or CD8+ T cells, or bulk PBMC T cells (not recorded which). Receptors originate from a man aged 18-70 years in good health.

V is TRBV29-1 and J is TRBJ1-4; the TRBD1 assignment by TCRdb is unverifiable without DNA. This CDR3 spans 13 amino acids. Germline V gene data show CDR1 as SQVTM and CDR2 as ANQGSEA. The CDR3 reads CSGMIGAEGELFF.

The chain couples TRBV4-1 to TRBJ2-2; TCRdb lists TRBD1, though no DNA is available to test this call. The CDR3 extends over 14 amino acids. In germline, CDR1 is MGHRA, CDR2 YSYEKL. The CDR3 region is CASSHVDRAGELFF.